These T cell receptor beta chains were read from a single sample in a study of T-cell memory formation after mild COVID-19. Each CDR3 protein gets one entry after TCRdb re-called the 5' RACE reads with MiXCR. The sample holds about 440,000 distinct CDR3 sequences, approximately 20% seen once. The sequencing sample was made of PBMCs or a T cell subset sorted from them (not recorded which). The receptor source for this set is an adult woman who had mild COVID-19 (a few samples of this study predate the infection). Cell type and time point are not known. Both conserved end residues are part of each CDR3. The order of the fields is J gene, V gene, D gene, clone size, CDR3 protein, CDR3 DNA. D genes are given only for firm matches. Some rows have no size entry. The others give once, few or many, or a class for an expanded clone.

j_gene: TRBJ2-7; v_gene: TRBV12-3/TRBV12-4; d_gene: TRBD2; abundance: few; CDR3aa: CASSGGLAGRYEQYF; CDR3nt: TGTGCCAGCAGTGGGGGACTAGCGGGGAGGTACGAGCAGTACTTC
j_gene: TRBJ2-2; v_gene: TRBV28; d_gene: NA; abundance: NA; CDR3aa: CASSFGFNSNTGELFF; CDR3nt: TGTGCCAGCAGTTTCGGGTTCAACAGCAACACCGGGGAGCTGTTTTTT
j_gene: TRBJ1-6; v_gene: TRBV20-1; d_gene: TRBD1; abundance: few; CDR3aa: CSARYRGNSPLHF; CDR3nt: TGCAGTGCTAGGTACAGGGGGAATTCACCCCTCCACTTT
j_gene: TRBJ2-5; v_gene: TRBV7-9; d_gene: TRBD2; abundance: NA; CDR3aa: CASSVTGTTKETQYF; CDR3nt: TGTGCCAGCAGCGTTACCGGGACTACAAAAGAGACCCAGTACTTC
j_gene: TRBJ2-5; v_gene: TRBV24-1; d_gene: NA; abundance: many; CDR3aa: CATSDSNQETQYF; CDR3nt: TGTGCCACCAGTGATTCCAACCAAGAGACCCAGTACTTC
j_gene: TRBJ1-1; v_gene: TRBV7-9; d_gene: NA; abundance: few; CDR3aa: CASSPRTAVFTEAFF; CDR3nt: TGTGCCAGCAGCCCTCGGACCGCTGTTTTCACTGAAGCTTTCTTT
j_gene: TRBJ1-5; v_gene: TRBV6-2/TRBV6-3; d_gene: NA; abundance: NA; CDR3aa: CASSFVPRGVSNQPQHF; CDR3nt: TGTGCCAGCAGTTTCGTACCCAGGGGTGTAAGCAATCAGCCCCAGCATTTT
j_gene: TRBJ1-4; v_gene: TRBV10-3; d_gene: TRBD1; abundance: few; CDR3aa: CAISEATGLEEKLFF; CDR3nt: TGTGCCATCAGTGAGGCGACAGGGCTAGAGGAAAAACTGTTTTTT
j_gene: TRBJ2-5; v_gene: TRBV24-1; d_gene: NA; abundance: few; CDR3aa: CATSGSEEETQYF; CDR3nt: TGTGCCACCAGTGGCTCAGAAGAAGAGACCCAGTACTTC
j_gene: TRBJ2-1; v_gene: TRBV18; d_gene: TRBD2; abundance: few; CDR3aa: CASSSRGGLSNEQFF; CDR3nt: TGTGCCAGCTCATCCCGCGGGGGACTGAGCAATGAGCAGTTCTTC
j_gene: TRBJ2-7; v_gene: TRBV12-3/TRBV12-4; d_gene: NA; abundance: many; CDR3aa: CASSLGVSYEQYF; CDR3nt: TGTGCCAGCAGTTTAGGTGTCTCCTACGAGCAGTACTTC
j_gene: TRBJ1-1; v_gene: TRBV7-2; d_gene: NA; abundance: NA; CDR3aa: CASSLLILEAFF; CDR3nt: TGTGCCAGCAGCTTGTTGATTCTCGAAGCTTTCTTT
j_gene: TRBJ2-7; v_gene: TRBV4-2; d_gene: NA; abundance: NA; CDR3aa: CASSQDRRGAYEQYF; CDR3nt: TGTGCCAGCAGCCAAGACCGCCGCGGGGCCTACGAGCAGTACTTC
j_gene: TRBJ1-4; v_gene: TRBV12-3/TRBV12-4; d_gene: NA; abundance: NA; CDR3aa: CASSETGKLFF; CDR3nt: TGTGCCAGCAGTGAAACGGGAAAACTGTTTTTT
j_gene: TRBJ2-1; v_gene: TRBV6-5; d_gene: NA; abundance: few; CDR3aa: CASRIYNEQFF; CDR3nt: TGTGCCAGCAGAATTTACAATGAGCAGTTCTTC